The clone carrying this T cell receptor beta chain was found a few times. The target antigen is unknown. TCRdb reprocessed the 5' RACE reads via MiXCR and lists one record per CDR3 protein. The sample contains hundreds of thousands of distinct CDR3 sequences, approximately 18% of which appear only once. This sample stems from a study of identical twins. Study results and caveats: Compared with unrelated sharing, twin-shared out-of-frame alpha sequences had more low-probability sequences. Within cord blood, abundant beta clonotypes carried fewer insertions, but memory repertoires showed no such trend.

The CDR3 is made up of 17 amino acids. The J segment lost 12 bases and the V segment lost 4 bases, leaving 12 bases of the junction unmatched. The germline V gene encodes CDR1 SGHTA and CDR2 FQGNSA. This sample was shared with a second study, whose subject was T cells expressing NK-cell markers. As reported in that work: In the group of eight sequenced donors, seven were HCMV-seropositive and one was seronegative. No clear determination of HCMV specificity was made for expanded NKG2C+ T cell clones.

This clonotype was sampled from a woman in her late teens or twenties in good health. Sequenced sample: PBMCs. V and J are TRBV7-2 and TRBJ2-1; 16 bases are a match to TRBD2. The CDR3, as DNA: TGTGCCAGCAGCTCAAATCCCGGGACTAGCGGGAGGGCCAGGCAGTTCTTC. As protein: CASSSNPGTSGRARQFF. Together with reference TRBV7-2 and TRBJ2-1, the CDR3 gives the full variable domain: GAGVSQSPSNKVTEKGKDVELRCDPISGHTALYWYRQSLGQGLEFLIYFQGNSAPDKSGLPSDRFSAERTGGSVSTLTIQRTQQEDSAVYLCASSSNPGTSGRARQFFGPGTRLTVL.